This passage covers 9 T cell receptor beta chains from one sample sequenced in a study of radiation and T cells in renal cell carcinoma. Libraries were prepared by immunoSEQ multiplex PCR; TCRdb keeps only in-frame clonotypes and omits some of them. The repertoire consists of just under 80,000 clones, with approximately 83% occurring once and the leading ten covering roughly 20%. This sample's time point: blood 2 weeks post-SBRT. Described treatment: 15 Gy SBRT to primary tumor, nephrectomy 4 weeks later. The sample consisted of blood, taken from a patient whose treatment included radiotherapy and nephrectomy. The source of these receptors is a woman aged 45-65 years with renal cell carcinoma.

This rearrangement joins TRBV19 to TRBJ2-5; no clear D. The J call is uncertain, as TRBJ2-7 better fits the DNA end. CDR1 and CDR2 (germline): LNHDA, SQIVND (reference sequence). The CDR3 contains 13 residues. Here the CDR3 DNA reads TGTGCCAGTAGTATAAGACCTAACTACGAGCAGTACTTC. It is translated as CASSIRPNYEQYF.

The chain employs TRBV5-6 and TRBJ2-7; D not certain. The CDR3 has 15 residues. V shed 0 bases and J shed 1 base, with 11 bases lying between them. Germline assignment: CDR1 SGHDT and CDR2 YYEEEE. This CDR3 is CASSLVRAESYEQYF. CDR3 coding DNA: TGTGCCAGCAGCTTGGTCCGGGCAGAGTCCTACGAGCAGTACTTC.

CDR3 DNA: TGTGCCAGCAGCGGCGGGGCCTCCACAGATACGCAGTATTTT. Translating it yields CASSGGASTDTQYF. The chain couples TRBV6-5 to TRBJ2-3; D may be TRBD2 (6 bases). Germline V gene data show CDR1 as MNHEY and CDR2 as SVGAGI. There are 14 residues in the CDR3. Trimming left V 6 bases short and J 2 bases short, with 12 bases between.

The chain is built from TRBV7-2 and TRBJ2-3; 11 bases are shared with TRBD2. CDR1 and CDR2 from the germline V gene are SGHTA and FQGNSA. The CDR3 spans 16 residues. Trimming at V came to 5 bases and at J to 4 bases, leaving 8 bases not matched to a gene. For the CDR3, the DNA is TGTGCCAGCAGCCCTACTAGCGGGAGTGGTTCAGATACGCAGTATTTT. Its translation is CASSPTSGSGSDTQYF.

The chain joins TRBV19 to TRBJ2-1; 7 nucleotides match TRBD2. Germline V CDR1 and CDR2: LNHDA, SQIVND (reference sequence). The CDR3 is made up of 14 amino acids. Trimming removed 3 bases from V and 4 bases from J; junction bases left unmatched: 3. CDR3 bases: TGTGCCAGTAGTATGGGGCGGGGGTACAATGAGCAGTTCTTC. Translation: CASSMGRGYNEQFF.

This clone was counted once. V usage is TRBV7-2 and J usage is TRBJ2-3, with 9 bases fitting TRBD1. This CDR3 is 14 amino acids long. The ends lost 5 bases at V and 7 bases at J; junction bases unmatched: 7. Germline CDR1 is SGHTA and CDR2 is FQGNSA. The CDR3 loop reads CASSPGDRANTQYF. The CDR3 DNA follows: TGTGCCAGCAGCCCTGGGGACAGGGCGAATACGCAGTATTTT.

This clone was found once. The chain uses TRBV27 and TRBJ2-3, with 10 nucleotides matching TRBD2. CDR3 length: 18 amino acids. Trimming took 0 bases from V and 0 from J; bases not matched to a gene: 6. The V gene's germline CDR1 is MNHEY and CDR2 SMNVEV (reference sequence). CDR3 sequence (DNA): TGTGCCAGCAGTTTATCGATGGCTAGCGGGGGAAGCACAGATACGCAGTATTTT. As protein: CASSLSMASGGSTDTQYF.

The chain joins TRBV7-8 to TRBJ2-5, with D perhaps matching TRBD2 (6 bases). Trimming cost V 5 bases and J 1 base, with 17 bases left between them. The CDR3 covers 16 residues. The germline V gene encodes CDR1 SGHVS and CDR2 FQNEAQ. The CDR3 DNA reads TGTGCCAGCAGCAGATATGGTAGCGGAGTCCAAGAGACCCAGTACTTC. It translates to CASSRYGSGVQETQYF.

The rearrangement links TRBV7-2 to TRBJ1-2; D unresolved. Germline assignment: CDR1 SGHTA and CDR2 FQGNSA. The CDR3 totals 14 residues. The V and J ends lost 1 base and 4 bases respectively, with 10 bases between them. The CDR3 spells CASSLDPGAYGYTF. CDR3 DNA: TGTGCCAGCAGCTTAGACCCAGGAGCCTATGGCTACACCTTC.